A selection of T cell receptor beta chains follows, all from one sample in a study of T cell responses to AZD1222 COVID-19 vaccine. Using immunoSEQ multiplex PCR, the repertoire was profiled, and TCRdb retains in-frame clones only, with some absent. The sample consists of under 100,000 clones, approximately 90% of them appearing once. The source material was peripheral blood, sampled on day 0 of AZD1222 vaccination. Every receptor here comes from an adult in good health. CDR3s leave out the opening cysteine and the closing phenylalanine or tryptophan.

CDR3aa: ASSEIGSGNTIY; v_gene: TRBV2; j_gene: TRBJ1-3
CDR3aa: AWNEGSSNQPQH; v_gene: TRBV30; j_gene: TRBJ1-5
CDR3aa: ATSKSGGATDTQY; v_gene: TRBV15; j_gene: TRBJ2-3
CDR3aa: ASGEPTNQPQH; v_gene: TRBV28; j_gene: TRBJ1-5
CDR3aa: ASSLDRTPGELF; v_gene: TRBV28; j_gene: TRBJ2-2
CDR3aa: ASSLAGGSGYT; v_gene: TRBV7-2; j_gene: TRBJ1-2
CDR3aa: ASHRGGSYEQY; v_gene: TRBV28; j_gene: TRBJ2-7
CDR3aa: ASSYSKTGGNQPQH; v_gene: TRBV6-6; j_gene: TRBJ1-5
CDR3aa: SVEELLSGGESEQY; v_gene: TRBV29-1; j_gene: TRBJ2-7
CDR3aa: ASSDSQTGELF; v_gene: TRBV6-4; j_gene: TRBJ2-2
CDR3aa: ASSYAGPPRRNTEAF; v_gene: TRBV6-2/TRBV6-3; j_gene: TRBJ1-1
CDR3aa: ASSVASGSDYGYT; v_gene: TRBV9; j_gene: TRBJ1-2
CDR3aa: ASSSSGGTGANVLT; v_gene: TRBV27; j_gene: TRBJ2-6
CDR3aa: ASSFSRLANTGELF; v_gene: TRBV7-8; j_gene: TRBJ2-2
CDR3aa: ASRGTGSTQY; v_gene: TRBV19; j_gene: TRBJ2-3
CDR3aa: ASSLNTEAF; v_gene: TRBV19; j_gene: TRBJ1-1
CDR3aa: ASSLIQGTGVGDTQY; v_gene: TRBV11-2; j_gene: TRBJ2-3
CDR3aa: ASSSRGREEKLF; v_gene: TRBV5-1; j_gene: TRBJ1-4
CDR3aa: ASTRQAYTGELF; v_gene: TRBV3-1/TRBV3-2; j_gene: TRBJ2-2
CDR3aa: ASSLGTSGDTDTQY; v_gene: TRBV27; j_gene: TRBJ2-3
CDR3aa: ASSGGGLSTDTQY; v_gene: TRBV4-1; j_gene: TRBJ2-3
CDR3aa: ASSLGVLLVNEQF; v_gene: TRBV5-1; j_gene: TRBJ2-1
CDR3aa: ASSPRLAGALGNEQF; v_gene: TRBV19; j_gene: TRBJ2-1
CDR3aa: ASSPRQGGNQPQH; v_gene: TRBV2; j_gene: TRBJ1-5